The present T cell receptor beta chain was sequenced within a study of blood T cell repertoires in COVID-19. This clone turned up a few times. Authors' analysis steps: Scientists estimated how many nucleated cells there were by amplifying reference gene primers. Sequencing used immunoSEQ multiplex PCR; TCRdb keeps in-frame clones, though not all of them. V and J calls and clone size are given by that table; D and trimming were obtained from the DNA. Here the sample spans 400,000 or so clones, around 87% being singletons. Looked up from germline, CDR1 is SGHAT and CDR2 is FQDESV (reference sequence). Trimming pared 1 base from V and 6 bases from J, leaving 7 bases between. CDR3 length equals 13 residues.

The sample comprised peripheral blood. The chain couples TRBV11-1 to TRBJ1-5, with TRBD1 as a possible D gene (6 bases). This TCR was sampled from a human donor in a cohort sampled during active COVID-19. The CDR3 spells CASSLGGGQPQHF. As DNA, the CDR3 is TGTGCCAGCAGCTTAGGAGGGGGTCAGCCCCAGCATTTT.